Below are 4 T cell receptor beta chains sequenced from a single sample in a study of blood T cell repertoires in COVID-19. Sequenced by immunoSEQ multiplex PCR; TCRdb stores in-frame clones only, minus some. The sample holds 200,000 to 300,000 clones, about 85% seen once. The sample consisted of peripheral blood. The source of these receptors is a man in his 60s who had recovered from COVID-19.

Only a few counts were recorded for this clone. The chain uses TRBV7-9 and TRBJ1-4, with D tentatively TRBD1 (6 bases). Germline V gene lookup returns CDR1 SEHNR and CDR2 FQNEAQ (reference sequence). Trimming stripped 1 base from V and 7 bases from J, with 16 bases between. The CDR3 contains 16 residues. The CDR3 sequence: CASSLDVGAGGEKLFF. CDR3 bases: TGTGCCAGCAGCTTAGATGTGGGGGCCGGAGGTGAAAAACTGTTTTTT.

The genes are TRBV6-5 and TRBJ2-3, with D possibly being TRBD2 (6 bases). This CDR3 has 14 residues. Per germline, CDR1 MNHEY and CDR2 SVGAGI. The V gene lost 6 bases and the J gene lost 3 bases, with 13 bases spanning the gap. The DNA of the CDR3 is TGTGCCAGCAGGCGGGGACTCGGGACAGATACGCAGTATTTT. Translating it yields CASRRGLGTDTQYF.

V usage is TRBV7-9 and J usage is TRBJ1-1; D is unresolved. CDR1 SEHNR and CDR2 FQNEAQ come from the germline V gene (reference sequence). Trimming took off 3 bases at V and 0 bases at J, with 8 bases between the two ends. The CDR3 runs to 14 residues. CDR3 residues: CASSFFSLNTEAFF. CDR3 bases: TGTGCCAGCAGCTTTTTTTCCTTGAACACTGAAGCTTTCTTT.

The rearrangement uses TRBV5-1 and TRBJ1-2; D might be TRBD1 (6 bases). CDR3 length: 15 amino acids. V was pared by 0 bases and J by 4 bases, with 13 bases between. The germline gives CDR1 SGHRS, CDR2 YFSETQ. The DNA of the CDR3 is TGCGCCAGCAGCTTGGATATGGGGGCGGTCTATGGCTACACCTTC. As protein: CASSLDMGAVYGYTF. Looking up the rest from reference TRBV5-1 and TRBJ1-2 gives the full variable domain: KAGVTQTPRYLIKTRGQQVTLSCSPISGHRSVSWYQQTPGQGLQFLFEYFSETQRNKGNFPGRFSGRQFSNSRSEMNVSTLELGDSALYLCASSLDMGAVYGYTFGSGTRLTVV.